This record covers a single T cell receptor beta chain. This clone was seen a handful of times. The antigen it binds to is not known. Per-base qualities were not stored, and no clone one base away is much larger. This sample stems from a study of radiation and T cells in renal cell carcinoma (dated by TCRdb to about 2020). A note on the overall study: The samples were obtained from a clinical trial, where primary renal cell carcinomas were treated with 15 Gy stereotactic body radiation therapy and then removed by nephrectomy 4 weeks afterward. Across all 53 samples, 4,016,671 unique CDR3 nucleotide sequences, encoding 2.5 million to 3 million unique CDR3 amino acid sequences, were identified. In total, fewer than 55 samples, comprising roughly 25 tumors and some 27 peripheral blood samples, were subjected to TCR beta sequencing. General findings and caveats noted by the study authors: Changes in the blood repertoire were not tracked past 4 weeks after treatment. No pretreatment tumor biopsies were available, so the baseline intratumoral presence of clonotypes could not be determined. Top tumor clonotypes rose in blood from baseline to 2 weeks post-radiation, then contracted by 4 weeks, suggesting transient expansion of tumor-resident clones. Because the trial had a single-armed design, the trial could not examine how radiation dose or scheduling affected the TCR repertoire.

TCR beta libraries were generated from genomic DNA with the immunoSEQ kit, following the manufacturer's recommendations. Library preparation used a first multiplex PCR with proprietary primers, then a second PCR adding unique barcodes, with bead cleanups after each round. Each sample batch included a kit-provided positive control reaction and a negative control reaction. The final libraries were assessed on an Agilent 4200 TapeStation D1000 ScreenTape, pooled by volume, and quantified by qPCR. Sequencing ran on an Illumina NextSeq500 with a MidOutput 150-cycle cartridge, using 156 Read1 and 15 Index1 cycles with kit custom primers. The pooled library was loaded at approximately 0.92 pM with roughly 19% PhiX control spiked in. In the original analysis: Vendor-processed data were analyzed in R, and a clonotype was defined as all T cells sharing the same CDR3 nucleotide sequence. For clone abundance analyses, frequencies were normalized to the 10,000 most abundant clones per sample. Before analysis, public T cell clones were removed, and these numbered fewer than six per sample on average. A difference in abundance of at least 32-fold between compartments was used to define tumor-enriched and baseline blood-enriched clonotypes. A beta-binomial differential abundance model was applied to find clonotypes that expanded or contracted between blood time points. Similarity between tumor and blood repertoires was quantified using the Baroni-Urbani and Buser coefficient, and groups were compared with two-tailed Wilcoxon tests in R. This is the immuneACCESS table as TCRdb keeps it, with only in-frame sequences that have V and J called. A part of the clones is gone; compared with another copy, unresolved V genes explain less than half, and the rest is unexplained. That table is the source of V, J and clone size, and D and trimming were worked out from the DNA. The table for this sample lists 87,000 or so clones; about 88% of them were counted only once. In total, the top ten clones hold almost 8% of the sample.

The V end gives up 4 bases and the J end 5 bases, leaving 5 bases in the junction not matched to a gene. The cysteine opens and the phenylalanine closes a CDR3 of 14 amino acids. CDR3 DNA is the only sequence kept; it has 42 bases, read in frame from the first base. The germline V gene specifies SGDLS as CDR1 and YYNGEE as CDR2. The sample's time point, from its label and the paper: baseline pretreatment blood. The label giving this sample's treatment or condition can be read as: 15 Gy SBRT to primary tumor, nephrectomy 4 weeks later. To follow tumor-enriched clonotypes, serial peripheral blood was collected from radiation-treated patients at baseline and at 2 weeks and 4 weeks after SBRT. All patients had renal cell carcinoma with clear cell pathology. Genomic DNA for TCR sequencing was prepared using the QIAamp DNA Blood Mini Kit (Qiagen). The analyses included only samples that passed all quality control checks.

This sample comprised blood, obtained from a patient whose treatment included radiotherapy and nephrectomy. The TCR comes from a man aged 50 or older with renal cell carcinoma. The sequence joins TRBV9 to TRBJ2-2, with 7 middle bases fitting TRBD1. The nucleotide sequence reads TGTGCCAGCAGCTTTCTGACAGGGACCGGGGAGCTGTTTTTT. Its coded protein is CASSFLTGTGELFF.